This entry features one T cell receptor beta chain sequence. The target antigen is unknown. The data belong to a study of shared clonotypes between healthy human individuals. About the study: Participating donors consisted of a couple of women and a few men aged 18 to 49.

CDR1 and CDR2 from the germline V gene are SGHVS and FQNEAQ. Unmatched junction bases numbered 5, after V lost 4 bases and J lost 2 bases. CDR3 length equals 15 residues. Whole-study results and caveats: A limitation of the genetic and exposure-history diversity represented arose from few donors.

Clones were read by immunoSEQ multiplex PCR, and TCRdb kept only the in-frame ones, dropping some. The data hold about a million clones, with approximately 80% observed a single time. The sequencing sample was made of memory CD4+ T cells from PBMCs. Regarding subset: CD45RA-negative fraction. This chain connects TRBV7-8 to TRBJ2-7; 10 positions agree with TRBD2. This TCR was recovered from a man aged 18 to 29 in good health. Some clones in this sample may be carry-over from other donors' samples. CDR3: CASSSRGLAAYEQYF. CDR3 DNA: TGTGCCAGCAGCTCCCGTGGACTAGCGGCCTACGAGCAGTACTTC.